The clone carrying this T cell receptor (beta chain) was recorded at least ten times. The data were obtained in a study of low-dose radiotherapy and immunotherapy resistance in tumors. Study-wide context: Intravenous cyclophosphamide 200 mg/m2 was given every two weeks, one day before radiation and immunotherapy.

First-strand cDNA used TRAV- and TRBV-specific primers, covering alpha and beta chains. The PCR that amplified TCRs ran for approximately 18 cycles, relying on a constant-region primer and a V-primer adapter. MiXCR was run by TCRdb on the reads, yielding one entry per CDR3 protein. The table shows 65,000 to 90,000 distinct CDR3 sequences, with under 20% occurring only once. The time point denotes: before trial treatment. The V segment lost 3 bases and the J segment 2 bases; nucleotides outside the gene matches: 6. The CDR3 is made up of 14 amino acids. CDR1 is DFQATT and CDR2 is SNEGSKA in the germline V gene (reference sequence).

This TCR was sampled from a male donor with prostate cancer. The sample in question was PBMCs, obtained before treatment. The chain couples TRBV20-1 to TRBJ1-2; 7 nucleotides match TRBD1. CDR3 sequence (DNA): TGCAGTGCTAGCTGGACGGGACAGAACTATGGCTACACCTTC. It is translated as CSASWTGQNYGYTF.